These 15 T cell receptor beta chains were sequenced from one sample in a study of identical twins. Each CDR3 protein is one row after TCRdb ran MiXCR on the 5' RACE reads. The sample lists hundreds of thousands of distinct CDR3 sequences, 9% to 15% occurring once. This sample also appeared in a second study, on yellow fever vaccine responses in identical twins.

Sequencing used PBMCs. The source is a woman aged 18-29 years in good health.

Many counts were recorded for this clonotype. This chain connects TRBV6-5 to TRBJ1-5; 7 bases match TRBD1. There are 14 residues in the CDR3. Germline CDR1 MNHEY, CDR2 SVGAGI. J was trimmed by 6 bases and V by 2 bases; bases with no gene match: 4. CDR3 sequence (DNA): TGTGCCAGCAGTTACGGGGCAGGGGGTCAGCCCCAGCATTTT. Translating it yields CASSYGAGGQPQHF.

This rearrangement joins TRBV6-1 to TRBJ2-5, with D maybe TRBD1 (5 bases). Trimming cost V 6 bases and J 1 base, with 12 bases left between them. This CDR3 region has 14 residues. The germline gives CDR1 MNHNS, CDR2 SASEGT. This chain's CDR3 is CASSRVAAQETQYF. Written as DNA, the CDR3 is TGTGCCAGCAGCAGGGTGGCTGCCCAAGAGACCCAGTACTTC.

This clonotype was seen a few times. The V gene is TRBV2, the J gene TRBJ2-1; D perhaps matches TRBD1 (6 bases). This CDR3 region has 14 residues. Germline-derived CDR1 and CDR2 are SNHLY and FYNNEI. V lost 7 bases and J lost 4, with 14 bases in between. Written as DNA, the CDR3 is TGTGCCAGCACCCTAATGACAGGTTACAATGAGCAGTTCTTC. Translating gives CASTLMTGYNEQFF.

This clonotype has just a few counts. CDR3 amino acids: CATSRGRGPGDEQFF. CDR3 nucleotide sequence: TGTGCCACCAGCAGGGGGCGAGGACCGGGAGATGAGCAGTTCTTC. The chain has TRBV15 and TRBJ2-1; possible D gene TRBD2, 6 bases. The CDR3 contains 15 residues. The ends were cut back, 3 bases at V and 8 bases at J, with 17 bases in the middle. Germline values: CDR1 LNHNV, CDR2 YYDKDF (reference sequence).

The rearrangement links TRBV7-3 to TRBJ2-1; D tentatively fits TRBD1 or TRBD2 (6 bases each). This CDR3 region has 15 residues. V lost 1 base, J lost 7 bases, and 14 bases lay in between. Germline values: CDR1 SGHTA, CDR2 FQGTGA. CDR3 nucleotides: TGTGCCAGCAGCTTAAACAAGGGGGGCTTAAATGAGCAGTTCTTC. It encodes CASSLNKGGLNEQFF.

The chain employs TRBV10-3 and TRBJ2-1, with D tentatively TRBD2 (5 bases). In germline, CDR1 is ENHRY, CDR2 SYGVKD. The V gene lost 2 bases and the J gene lost 8 bases, with 13 bases spanning the gap. The CDR3 length is 14 residues. The CDR3 region is CAISEMRESHEQFF. CDR3 coding DNA: TGTGCCATCAGTGAGATGAGGGAGTCCCATGAGCAGTTCTTC.

This chain joins TRBV3-1 and TRBJ1-2, with D tentatively TRBD1 (5 bases). The CDR3 is 13 amino acids. Trimming took 4 bases from V and 5 from J, leaving 11 bases between them. Germline V gene sequence: CDR1 LGHDT, CDR2 YNNKEL (reference sequence). The CDR3 bases are TGTGCCAGCAGCCTCCGGGGGGAGTATGGCTACACCTTC. This translates into CASSLRGEYGYTF.

This clonotype came up a few times. The V and J genes are TRBV7-2 and TRBJ2-1; D is perhaps TRBD2 (6 bases). The CDR3 extends over 15 amino acids. Germline V gives CDR1 SGHTA, CDR2 FQGNSA. V lost 3 bases and J 4 bases, leaving 13 bases between the germline ends. CDR3 DNA: TGTGCCAGCAGCTTTTGGGAGGCAGTGTACAATGAGCAGTTCTTC. Its translation: CASSFWEAVYNEQFF. Filled out from reference TRBV7-2 and TRBJ2-1, the complete variable domain reads GAGVSQSPSNKVTEKGKDVELRCDPISGHTALYWYRQSLGQGLEFLIYFQGNSAPDKSGLPSDRFSAERTGGSVSTLTIQRTQQEDSAVYLCASSFWEAVYNEQFFGPGTRLTVL.

The rearrangement uses TRBV12-3 or TRBV12-4 and TRBJ1-1; possible D gene TRBD1, 6 bases. V was cut by 5 bases and J by 3 bases, with 10 bases left in between. The CDR3 runs to 13 residues. CDR3 sequence: CASSTRGYTEAFF. For the CDR3, the DNA is TGTGCCAGCAGTACCAGGGGTTACACTGAAGCTTTCTTT.

This chain uses TRBV7-2 with TRBJ1-5, with a tentative D call TRBD1 (5 bases). This CDR3 has 15 residues. CDR1 SGHTA and CDR2 FQGNSA come from the germline V gene. The V gene lost 1 base and the J gene lost 4 bases, with 11 bases spanning the gap. The CDR3 DNA follows: TGTGCCAGCAGCTTAGTCTGGCGGACAAATCAGCCCCAGCATTTT. Its protein product is CASSLVWRTNQPQHF.

The chain couples TRBV3-1 to TRBJ2-3; TRBD2 matches at 13 bases. Looked up from germline, CDR1 is LGHDT and CDR2 is YNNKEL (reference sequence). The CDR3 totals 18 residues. The V gene end was trimmed by 3 bases and the J gene end by 0 bases; junction bases not matched to a gene: 6. CDR3 DNA sequence: TGTGCCAGCAGCCAGGGGACTAGCGGGACCACTAGCACAGATACGCAGTATTTT. Protein sequence: CASSQGTSGTTSTDTQYF.

V is TRBV7-2 and J is TRBJ2-2; the D is unclear. CDR1 and CDR2 (germline): SGHTA, FQGNSA. CDR3 length: 17 amino acids. Deletions cut 5 bases from V and 3 bases from J, with 19 bases between. The CDR3 sequence is CASSPWIIPLYTGELFF. The CDR3 DNA reads as TGTGCCAGCAGCCCGTGGATCATTCCCTTGTACACCGGGGAGCTGTTTTTT.

This clonotype has more than one count but fewer than ten. The chain is built from TRBV7-2 and TRBJ2-1; 8 bases fit TRBD2. V was clipped by 4 bases and J by 2 bases; unmatched bases: 7. CDR3 length: 16 residues. Per the germline V gene, CDR1 is SGHTA and CDR2 is FQGNSA. The CDR3 bases are TGTGCCAGCAGCTCCACTAGCGGAGATACCTACAATGAGCAGTTCTTC. Amino acid sequence: CASSSTSGDTYNEQFF.

This clonotype has just a few counts. V usage is TRBV6-2 or TRBV6-3 and J usage is TRBJ2-1; D is uncertain. V lost 0 bases, J lost 4 bases, and 7 bases lay in between. The V gene's germline CDR1 is MNHEY and CDR2 SVGEGT. CDR3 length equals 14 residues. This CDR3 is CASSYSSPYNEQFF. CDR3 DNA sequence: TGTGCCAGCAGTTACTCATCACCTTACAATGAGCAGTTCTTC.

This clonotype was seen at least ten times. V and J are TRBV18 and TRBJ1-5; possible D gene TRBD1, 5 bases. In germline, CDR1 is KGHSH, CDR2 LQKENI. V lost 8 bases, J lost 5 bases, and 13 bases lay in between. The CDR3 consists of 13 residues. This CDR3 reads CASSPGGDQPQHF. CDR3 bases: TGTGCCAGCAGCCCTGGGGGTGATCAGCCCCAGCATTTT.